This T cell receptor (beta chain) was identified in a study of T-cell reconstitution after alpha-beta-depleted transplantation in children. Study-level results: TCRbeta diversity was high at day 60 in some patients (a result of surviving recipient T cells and thymic progenitors). In patients about two months after transplant, alpha-beta T cells reportedly arose from several hundred expanded graft clones.

Molecular barcoding with unique molecular identifiers was used for the TCRbeta library. MiXCR was run by TCRdb on the PCR reads, yielding one entry per CDR3 protein. Here the sample spans 210,000 or so distinct CDR3 sequences, roughly 10% being singletons. The CDR3 consists of 15 residues. Germline CDR1 SGHRS, CDR2 YFSETQ. After removal of 0 bases from V and 3 bases from J, the junction contained 5 bases not matched to a gene. This clonotype was counted many times. Its antigen is not known. The specimen comprised PBMCs, sampled before TCRalphabeta/CD19-depleted stem cell transplant. The V call is TRBV5-1, the J call TRBJ1-2, with 7 bases that match TRBD1. The clonotype originates from a child less than two years old with acute myeloid leukemia, due to receive a stem cell transplant. As DNA, the CDR3 is TGCGCCAGCAGCTTGGAGTCAGGGGGAGACTATGGCTACACCTTC. The encoded protein is CASSLESGGDYGYTF.